The clone carrying this TCR beta chain was counted many times. Time point indicated: newly diagnosed GD, antithyroid drugs for less than 3 months. Extracted PBMC RNA gave rise to the TCR library. The data originate from a study of regulatory T cells in long-lasting Graves disease. There are 15 residues in the CDR3. After removal of 6 bases from V and 5 bases from J, the junction contained 9 bases not matched to a gene. Sequencing libraries for TCR beta were prepared with iRepertoire HTBI primers and Arm-PCR of CDR3 regions. Via MiXCR, TCRdb re-called the multiplex PCR reads, giving one row per CDR3 protein. The sample has a few hundred thousand distinct CDR3 sequences, around 11% seen once. Separately, the same data were catalogued under a study of T cells in Graves' hyperthyroidism and ophthalmopathy.

This chain joins TRBV12-3 or TRBV12-4 and TRBJ2-1; TRBD2 matches 8 bases. The receptor's source is a woman under 30 with Graves disease. Here the sequenced sample was peripheral blood mononuclear cells (PBMCs), taken at new diagnosis, from a patient treated with antithyroid drugs. The CDR3, as DNA: TGTGCCAGCAGGTATCGGCGGGAGGTTGACAATGAGCAGTTCTTC. Its protein is CASRYRREVDNEQFF.